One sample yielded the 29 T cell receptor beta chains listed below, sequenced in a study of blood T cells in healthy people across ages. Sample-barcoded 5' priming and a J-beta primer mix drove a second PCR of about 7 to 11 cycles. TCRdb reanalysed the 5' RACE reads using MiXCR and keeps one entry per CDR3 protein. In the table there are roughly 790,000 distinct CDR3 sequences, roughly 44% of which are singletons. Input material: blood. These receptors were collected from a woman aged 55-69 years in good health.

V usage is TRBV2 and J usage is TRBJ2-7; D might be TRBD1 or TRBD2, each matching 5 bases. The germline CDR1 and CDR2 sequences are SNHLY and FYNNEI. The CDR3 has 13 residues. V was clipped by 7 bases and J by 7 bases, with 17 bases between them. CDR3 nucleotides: TGTGCCAGCAAATCCGGGCATTGGGGGGAGCAGTACTTC. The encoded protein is CASKSGHWGEQYF.

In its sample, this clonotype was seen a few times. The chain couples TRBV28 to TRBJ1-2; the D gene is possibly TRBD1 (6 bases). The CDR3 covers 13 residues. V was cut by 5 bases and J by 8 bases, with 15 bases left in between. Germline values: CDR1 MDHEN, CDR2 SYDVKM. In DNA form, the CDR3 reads TGTGCCAGCAGTCCGCACAGGGAAGTAGGCTACACCTTC. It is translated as CASSPHREVGYTF.

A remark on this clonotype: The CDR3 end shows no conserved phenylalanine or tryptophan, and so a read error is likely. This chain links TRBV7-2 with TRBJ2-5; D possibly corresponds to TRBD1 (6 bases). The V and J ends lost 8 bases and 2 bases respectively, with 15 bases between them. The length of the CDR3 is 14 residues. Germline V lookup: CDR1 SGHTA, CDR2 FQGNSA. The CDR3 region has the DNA TGTGCCAGCGGCCTCGGGACAAGGCAAGAGACCCAGTACTCC. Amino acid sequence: CASGLGTRQETQYS.

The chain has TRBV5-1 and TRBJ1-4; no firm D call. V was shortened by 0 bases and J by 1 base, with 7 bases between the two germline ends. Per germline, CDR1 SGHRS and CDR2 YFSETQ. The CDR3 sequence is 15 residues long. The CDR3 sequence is CASSLDGETNEKLFF. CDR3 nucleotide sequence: TGCGCCAGCAGCTTGGATGGGGAAACTAATGAAAAACTGTTTTTT.

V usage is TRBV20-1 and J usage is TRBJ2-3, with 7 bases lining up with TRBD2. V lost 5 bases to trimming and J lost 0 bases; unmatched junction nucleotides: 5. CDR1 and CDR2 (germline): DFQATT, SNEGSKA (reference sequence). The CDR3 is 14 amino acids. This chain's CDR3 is CSAGTRGSTDTQYF. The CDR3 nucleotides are TGCAGTGCTGGCACGCGGGGGAGCACAGATACGCAGTATTTT.

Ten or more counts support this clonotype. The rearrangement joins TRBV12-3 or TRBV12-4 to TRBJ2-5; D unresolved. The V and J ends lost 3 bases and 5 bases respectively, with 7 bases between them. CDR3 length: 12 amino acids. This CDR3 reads CASSFFGETQYF. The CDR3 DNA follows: TGTGCCAGCAGTTTTTTCGGGGAGACCCAGTACTTC.

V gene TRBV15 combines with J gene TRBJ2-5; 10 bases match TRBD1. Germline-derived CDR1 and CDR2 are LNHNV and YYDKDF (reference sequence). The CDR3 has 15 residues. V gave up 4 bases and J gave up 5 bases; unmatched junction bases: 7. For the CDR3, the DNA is TGTGCCACCAGCATCACCGACAGGGGGCTGGAGACCCAGTACTTC. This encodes CATSITDRGLETQYF.

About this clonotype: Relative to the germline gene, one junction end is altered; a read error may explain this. Here the CDR3 reads CAGSLQVFNEQYF. The CDR3 DNA reads as TGTGCCGGCAGCCTACAGGTTTTCAATGAGCAGTACTTC. The gene calls are TRBV11-1 and TRBJ2-1, with a possible D match to TRBD1 (5 bases). Matching the DNA end better, TRBJ2-7 makes the J call doubtful. Germline V CDR1 and CDR2: SGHAT, FQDESV (reference sequence). The CDR3 runs to 13 residues.

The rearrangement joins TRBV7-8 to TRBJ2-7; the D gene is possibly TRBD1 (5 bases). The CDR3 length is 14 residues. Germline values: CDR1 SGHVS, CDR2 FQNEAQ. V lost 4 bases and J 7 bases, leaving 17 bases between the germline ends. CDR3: CASSSGIGLGEQYF. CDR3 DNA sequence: TGTGCCAGCAGCTCAGGGATTGGGTTGGGGGAGCAGTACTTC.

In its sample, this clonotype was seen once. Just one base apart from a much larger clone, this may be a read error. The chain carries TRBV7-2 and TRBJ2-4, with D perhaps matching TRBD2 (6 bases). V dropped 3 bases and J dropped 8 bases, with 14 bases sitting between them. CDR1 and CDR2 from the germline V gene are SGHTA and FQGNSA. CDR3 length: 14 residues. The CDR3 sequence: CASSLPGVVDIQYF. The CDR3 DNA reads TGTGCCAGCAGCTTGCCGGGAGTTGTGGACATTCAGTACTTC.

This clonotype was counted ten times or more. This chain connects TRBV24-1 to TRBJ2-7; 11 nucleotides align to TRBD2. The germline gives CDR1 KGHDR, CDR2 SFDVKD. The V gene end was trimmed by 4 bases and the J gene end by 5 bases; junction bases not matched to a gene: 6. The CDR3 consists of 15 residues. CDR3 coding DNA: TGTGCCACCAGTGACCCTGGGACTAGCGGAGACGAGCAGTACTTC. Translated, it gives CATSDPGTSGDEQYF.

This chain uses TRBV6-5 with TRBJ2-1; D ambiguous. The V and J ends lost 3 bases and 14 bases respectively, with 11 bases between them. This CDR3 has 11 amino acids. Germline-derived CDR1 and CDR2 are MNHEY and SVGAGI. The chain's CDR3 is CASSYGPMKFF. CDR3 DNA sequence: TGTGCCAGCAGTTATGGTCCCATGAAGTTCTTC.

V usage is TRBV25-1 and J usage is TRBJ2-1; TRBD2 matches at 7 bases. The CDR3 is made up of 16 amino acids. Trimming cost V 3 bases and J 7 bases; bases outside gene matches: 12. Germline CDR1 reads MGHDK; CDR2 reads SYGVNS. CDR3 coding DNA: TGTGCCAGCAGTGAGGGGGGACTATCGGGACGGAATGAGCAGTTCTTC. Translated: CASSEGGLSGRNEQFF.

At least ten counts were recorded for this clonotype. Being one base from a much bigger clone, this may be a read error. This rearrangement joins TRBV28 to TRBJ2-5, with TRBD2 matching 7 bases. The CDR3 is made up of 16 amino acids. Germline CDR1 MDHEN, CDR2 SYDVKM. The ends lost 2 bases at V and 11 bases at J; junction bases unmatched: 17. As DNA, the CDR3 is TGTGCCAGCAGTTTAGAGACGTTGGGACTACGCGATGAGCAGTACTTC. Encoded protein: CASSLETLGLRDEQYF.

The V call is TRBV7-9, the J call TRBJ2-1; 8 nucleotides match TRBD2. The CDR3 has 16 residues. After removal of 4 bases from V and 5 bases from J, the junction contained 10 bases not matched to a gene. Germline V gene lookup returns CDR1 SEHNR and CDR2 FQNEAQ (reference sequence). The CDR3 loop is CASSSFFSGTDNEQFF. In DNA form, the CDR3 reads TGTGCCAGCAGCTCATTTTTTAGCGGGACGGACAATGAGCAGTTCTTC.

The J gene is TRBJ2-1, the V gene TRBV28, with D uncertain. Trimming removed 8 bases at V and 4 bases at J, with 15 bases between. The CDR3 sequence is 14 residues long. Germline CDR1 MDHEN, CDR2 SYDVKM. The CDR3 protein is CASGYHVGYNEQFF. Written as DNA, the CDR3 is TGTGCCAGCGGTTACCATGTCGGATACAATGAGCAGTTCTTC.

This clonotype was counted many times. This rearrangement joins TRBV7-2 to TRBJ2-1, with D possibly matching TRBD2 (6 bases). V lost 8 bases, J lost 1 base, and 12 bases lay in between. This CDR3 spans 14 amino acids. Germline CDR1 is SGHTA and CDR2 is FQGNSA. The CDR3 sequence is CASQLGGSYNEQFF. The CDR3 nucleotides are TGTGCCAGCCAACTCGGGGGATCCTACAATGAGCAGTTCTTC.

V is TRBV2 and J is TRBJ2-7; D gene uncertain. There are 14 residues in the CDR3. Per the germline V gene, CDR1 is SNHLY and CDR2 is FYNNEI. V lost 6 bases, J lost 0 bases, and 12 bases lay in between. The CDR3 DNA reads TGTGCCAGCAGGGTCGGGCGGCGCTCCTACGAGCAGTACTTC. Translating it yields CASRVGRRSYEQYF. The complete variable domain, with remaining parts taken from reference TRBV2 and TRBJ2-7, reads EPEVTQTPSHQVTQMGQEVILRCVPISNHLYFYWYRQILGQKVEFLVSFYNNEISEKSEIFDDQFSVERPDGSNFTLKIRSTKLEDSAMYFCASRVGRRSYEQYFGPGTRLTVT.

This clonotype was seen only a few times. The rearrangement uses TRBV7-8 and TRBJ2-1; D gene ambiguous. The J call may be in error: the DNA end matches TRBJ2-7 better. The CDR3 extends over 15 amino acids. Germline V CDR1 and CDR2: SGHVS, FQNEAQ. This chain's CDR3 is CASSLADHSYNEQYF. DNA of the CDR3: TGTGCCAGCAGCTTAGCGGACCACTCCTACAATGAGCAGTACTTC.

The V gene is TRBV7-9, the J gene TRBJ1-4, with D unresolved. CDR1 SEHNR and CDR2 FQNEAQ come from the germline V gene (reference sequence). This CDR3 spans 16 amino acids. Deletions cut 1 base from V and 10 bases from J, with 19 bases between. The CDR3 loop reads CASSLGLSQGIGKLFF. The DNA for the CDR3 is TGTGCCAGCAGCTTAGGGCTGAGTCAAGGGATTGGAAAACTGTTTTTT.

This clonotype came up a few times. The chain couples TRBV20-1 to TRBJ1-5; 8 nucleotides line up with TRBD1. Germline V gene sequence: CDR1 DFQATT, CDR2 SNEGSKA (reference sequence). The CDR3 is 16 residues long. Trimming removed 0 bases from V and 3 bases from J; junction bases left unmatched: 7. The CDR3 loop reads CSARDPYRGDNQPQHF. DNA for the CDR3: TGCAGTGCTAGAGACCCTTACAGGGGGGACAATCAGCCCCAGCATTTT.

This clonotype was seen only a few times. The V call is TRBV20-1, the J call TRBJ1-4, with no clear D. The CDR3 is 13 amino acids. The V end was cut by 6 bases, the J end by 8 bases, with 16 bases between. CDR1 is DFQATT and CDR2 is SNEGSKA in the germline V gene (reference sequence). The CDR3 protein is CSALHEVGEKLFF. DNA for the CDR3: TGCAGTGCCCTTCATGAGGTGGGCGAAAAACTGTTTTTT.

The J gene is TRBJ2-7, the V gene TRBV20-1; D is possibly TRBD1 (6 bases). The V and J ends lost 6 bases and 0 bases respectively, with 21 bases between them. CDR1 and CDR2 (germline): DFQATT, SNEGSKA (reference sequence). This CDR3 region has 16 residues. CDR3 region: CSATMPGERPSYEQYF. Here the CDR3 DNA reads TGCAGTGCCACGATGCCAGGGGAACGGCCCTCCTACGAGCAGTACTTC.

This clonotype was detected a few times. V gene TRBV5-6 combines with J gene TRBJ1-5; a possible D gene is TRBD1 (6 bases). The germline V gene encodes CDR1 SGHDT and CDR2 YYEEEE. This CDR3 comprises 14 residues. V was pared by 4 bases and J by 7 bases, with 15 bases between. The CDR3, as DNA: TGTGCCAGCAGCCATAGGGGGGTTAGGCAGCCCCAGCATTTT. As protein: CASSHRGVRQPQHF.

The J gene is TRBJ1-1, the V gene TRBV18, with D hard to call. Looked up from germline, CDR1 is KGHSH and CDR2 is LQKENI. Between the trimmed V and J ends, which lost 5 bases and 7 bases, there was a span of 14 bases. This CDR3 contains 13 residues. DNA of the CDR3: TGTGCCAGCTCAAAAGGAAGGGAAGGTGAAGCTTTCTTT. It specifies CASSKGREGEAFF.

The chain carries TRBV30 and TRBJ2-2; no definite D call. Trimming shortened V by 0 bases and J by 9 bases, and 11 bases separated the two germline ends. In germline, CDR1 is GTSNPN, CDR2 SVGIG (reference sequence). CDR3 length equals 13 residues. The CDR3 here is CAWSVRRARELFF. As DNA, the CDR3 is TGTGCCTGGAGTGTACGAAGGGCCAGGGAGCTGTTTTTT.

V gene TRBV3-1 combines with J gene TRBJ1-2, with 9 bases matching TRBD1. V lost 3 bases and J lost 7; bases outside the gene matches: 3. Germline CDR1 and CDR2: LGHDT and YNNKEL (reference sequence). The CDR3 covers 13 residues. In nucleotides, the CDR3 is TGTGCCAGCAGCCATGGACAGGGGAGTGGCTACACCTTC. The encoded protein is CASSHGQGSGYTF.

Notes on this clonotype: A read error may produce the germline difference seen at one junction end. This CDR3 reads CSASVSTVYDEQFF. The CDR3 region has the DNA TGCAGTGCTAGCGTGAGTACAGTCTACGATGAGCAGTTCTTC. The rearrangement uses TRBV20-1 and TRBJ2-1; D remains unclear. This CDR3 contains 14 residues. Germline V gene data show CDR1 as DFQATT and CDR2 as SNEGSKA (reference sequence).

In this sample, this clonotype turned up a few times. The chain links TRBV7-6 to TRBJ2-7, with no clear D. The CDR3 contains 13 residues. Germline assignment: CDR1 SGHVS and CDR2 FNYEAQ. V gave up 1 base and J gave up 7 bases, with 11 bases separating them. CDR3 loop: CASSLDATQEQYF. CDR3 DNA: TGTGCCAGCAGCTTAGACGCGACCCAGGAGCAGTACTTC.